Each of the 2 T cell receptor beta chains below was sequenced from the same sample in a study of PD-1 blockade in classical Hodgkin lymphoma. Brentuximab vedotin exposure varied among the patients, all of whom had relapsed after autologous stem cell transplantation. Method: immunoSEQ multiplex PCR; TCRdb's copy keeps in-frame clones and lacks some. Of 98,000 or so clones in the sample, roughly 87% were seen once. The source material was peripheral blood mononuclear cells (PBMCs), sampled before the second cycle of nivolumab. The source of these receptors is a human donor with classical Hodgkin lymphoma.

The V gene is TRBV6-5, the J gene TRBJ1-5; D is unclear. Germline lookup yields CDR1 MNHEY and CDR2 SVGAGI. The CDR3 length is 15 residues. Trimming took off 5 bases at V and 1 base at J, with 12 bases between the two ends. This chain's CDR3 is CASSVNWGSNQPQHF. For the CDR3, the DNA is TGTGCCAGCAGTGTTAATTGGGGAAGCAATCAGCCCCAGCATTTT.

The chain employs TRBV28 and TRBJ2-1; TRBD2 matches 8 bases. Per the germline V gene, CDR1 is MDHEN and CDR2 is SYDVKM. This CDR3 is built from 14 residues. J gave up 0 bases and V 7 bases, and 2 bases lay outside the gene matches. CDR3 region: CASKSGSSYNEQFF. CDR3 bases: TGTGCCAGCAAAAGCGGGAGCTCCTACAATGAGCAGTTCTTC.